These 25 T cell receptor beta chains were all obtained from the same sample, sequenced in a study of T cell clones after liver transplantation. The data were produced by immunoSEQ multiplex PCR, yet TCRdb's version contains in-frame clones alone and is incomplete. This repertoire shows about 70,000 clones, roughly 80% found once; its top ten account for approximately 0.77%. The sample here was CD4+ T cells from blood, taken 12 months after liver transplant. These receptors were obtained from a human patient who received a liver transplant. Some T cells may possibly be graft donor cells.

V usage is TRBV5-1 and J usage is TRBJ1-1; D not certain. There are 16 residues in the CDR3. Trimming took 2 bases from V and 0 from J, leaving 14 bases between them. Germline V CDR1 and CDR2: SGHRS, YFSETQ. The chain's CDR3 is CASSFPEGRMNTEAFF. The CDR3 bases are TGCGCCAGCAGCTTTCCCGAAGGACGGATGAACACTGAAGCTTTCTTT. The entire variable domain, with the rest obtained from reference TRBV5-1 and TRBJ1-1, is as follows: KAGVTQTPRYLIKTRGQQVTLSCSPISGHRSVSWYQQTPGQGLQFLFEYFSETQRNKGNFPGRFSGRQFSNSRSEMNVSTLELGDSALYLCASSFPEGRMNTEAFFGQGTRLTVV.

The chain joins TRBV7-9 to TRBJ1-5; D not certain. V lost 8 bases and J lost 5, with 10 bases in between. Germline CDR1 SEHNR, CDR2 FQNEAQ (reference sequence). This CDR3 is built from 12 residues. In DNA, the CDR3 is TGTGCCAGCTCGGGTACGGATCAGCCCCAGCATTTT. Amino acids: CASSGTDQPQHF.

J is TRBJ2-3 and V is TRBV28; 7 positions match TRBD1. V lost 4 bases, J lost 0 bases, and 4 bases stayed unmatched. The V gene's germline CDR1 is MDHEN and CDR2 SYDVKM. The CDR3 loop spans 15 amino acids. The CDR3 nucleotides are TGTGCCAGCAGTTCGGGACAGCGAAGCACAGATACGCAGTATTTT. Its translation: CASSSGQRSTDTQYF.

The chain couples TRBV7-9 to TRBJ1-2; D might be TRBD1 (5 bases). Germline-derived CDR1 and CDR2 are SEHNR and FQNEAQ (reference sequence). Deletions cut 3 bases from V and 3 bases from J, with 11 bases between. The CDR3 sequence is 14 residues long. The chain's CDR3 is CASSFQGSDYGYTF. The DNA for the CDR3 is TGTGCCAGCAGCTTCCAGGGTTCGGACTATGGCTACACCTTC.

The genes are TRBV10-3 and TRBJ1-3, with D hard to call. Looked up from germline, CDR1 is ENHRY and CDR2 is SYGVKD. The V and J ends lost 5 bases and 3 bases respectively, with 5 bases between them. This CDR3 is built from 12 residues. Written as DNA, the CDR3 is TGTGCCATCAGTACGGATGGAAACACCATATATTTT. This sequence encodes CAISTDGNTIYF.

The rearrangement joins TRBV28 to TRBJ1-3; D is ambiguous. Trimming stripped 6 bases from V and 9 bases from J, with 12 bases between. There are 12 residues in the CDR3. CDR1 is MDHEN, CDR2 SYDVKM, per germline. CDR3 in amino acids: CASRNPAATIYF. CDR3 nucleotide sequence: TGTGCCAGCAGAAATCCCGCGGCCACCATATATTTT.

The chain uses TRBV5-4 and TRBJ1-4; D perhaps matches TRBD1 (5 bases). CDR3 length: 14 amino acids. The germline V gene encodes CDR1 SGHNT and CDR2 YYREEE (reference sequence). Deletions cut 5 bases from V and 10 bases from J, with 18 bases between. CDR3: CASSSDRDGGKLFF. In DNA, the CDR3 is TGTGCCAGCAGTTCCGACCGGGACGGGGGAAAACTGTTTTTT.

The chain is built from TRBV28 and TRBJ2-1; D may be TRBD2 (5 bases). The germline V gene encodes CDR1 MDHEN and CDR2 SYDVKM. This CDR3 has 12 residues. The V gene lost 6 bases and the J gene lost 12 bases, with 15 bases spanning the gap. This CDR3 is CASRPGEMGQFF. CDR3 DNA: TGTGCCAGCAGGCCCGGGGAGATGGGGCAGTTCTTC.

The chain employs TRBV5-4 and TRBJ2-3, with 10 positions matching TRBD2. The CDR3 runs to 16 residues. With V trimmed by 6 bases and J by 6 bases, 13 bases remained unmatched. Germline V gene lookup returns CDR1 SGHNT and CDR2 YYREEE (reference sequence). CDR3 residues: CASNDRTSGGVDTQYF. The CDR3 coding sequence is TGTGCCAGCAACGATCGGACTAGCGGAGGGGTGGATACGCAGTATTTT.

This clone came up a few times. The genes are TRBV12-5 and TRBJ2-7; D possibly corresponds to TRBD2 (5 bases). This CDR3 region has 14 residues. Germline V gene sequence: CDR1 LGHNT, CDR2 FRNRAP. Trimming removed 5 bases from V and 1 base from J, with 12 bases in between. The CDR3 loop reads CASGPGSGSYEQYF. DNA of the CDR3: TGTGCTAGTGGTCCAGGCAGCGGTTCCTACGAGCAGTACTTC.

This rearrangement joins TRBV7-2 to TRBJ1-1; D gene uncertain. The CDR3 loop spans 16 amino acids. The V and J ends lost 4 bases and 0 bases respectively, with 15 bases between them. Per germline, CDR1 SGHTA and CDR2 FQGNSA. The CDR3 reads CASSSRSFLMNTEAFF. DNA for the CDR3: TGTGCCAGCAGCTCACGTTCGTTCCTCATGAACACTGAAGCTTTCTTT.

This chain connects TRBV29-1 to TRBJ1-3; no clear D gene. V was cut by 4 bases and J by 0 bases, with 13 bases left in between. The CDR3 has 15 residues. Germline V gene data show CDR1 as SQVTM and CDR2 as ANQGSEA. In DNA, the CDR3 is TGCAGCGTTGGGACTGACGGAAACTCTGGAAACACCATATATTTT. Amino acids: CSVGTDGNSGNTIYF.

The chain has TRBV5-1 and TRBJ1-1, with D unclear. Trimming stripped 7 bases from V and 1 base from J, with 11 bases between. This CDR3 has 13 amino acids. Germline CDR1 SGHRS, CDR2 YFSETQ. This CDR3 is CASYAPGNTEAFF. As DNA, the CDR3 is TGCGCCAGCTATGCGCCGGGGAACACTGAAGCTTTCTTT.

The CDR3 DNA reads TGCGCCAGCAGCTTGCTAGCGGGAGCCTCCCTGGATACGCAGTATTTT. It codes for CASSLLAGASLDTQYF. The rearrangement links TRBV5-1 to TRBJ2-3; TRBD2 matches at 10 bases. This CDR3 is built from 16 residues. V was pared by 1 base and J by 6 bases, with 8 bases of the junction left unmatched. Germline CDR1 reads SGHRS; CDR2 reads YFSETQ.

This clone was counted once. The V gene is TRBV28, the J gene TRBJ1-2, with 8 bases that match TRBD1. V lost 5 bases to trimming and J lost 5 bases; unmatched junction nucleotides: 7. From germline, CDR1 is MDHEN and CDR2 SYDVKM. CDR3 length: 14 residues. The CDR3 is CASSRDRGAYGYTF. DNA for the CDR3: TGTGCCAGCAGTCGAGACAGGGGAGCGTATGGCTACACCTTC.

The gene calls are TRBV5-1 and TRBJ2-5; 8 nucleotides match TRBD1. The V segment lost 7 bases and the J segment 2 bases; nucleotides outside the gene matches: 4. Germline V gene sequence: CDR1 SGHRS, CDR2 YFSETQ. The CDR3 is made up of 13 amino acids. CDR3 sequence (DNA): TGCGCCAGCGCCTACAGGGGGCAAGAGACCCAGTACTTC. It translates to CASAYRGQETQYF.

The chain links TRBV4-3 to TRBJ2-2; D remains ambiguous. The germline V gene has CDR1 LGHNA and CDR2 YSLEER. There are 15 residues in the CDR3. V lost 0 bases to trimming and J lost 6 bases, with 11 bases between them. CDR3 amino acids: CASSQESRSAGELFF. The CDR3 DNA reads as TGCGCCAGCAGCCAAGAGTCACGATCAGCCGGGGAGCTGTTTTTT.

This chain uses TRBV4-1 with TRBJ2-7, with D possibly TRBD1 on 6 matching bases. V lost 4 bases and J 5 bases, leaving 18 bases between the germline ends. Germline V gene data show CDR1 as MGHRA and CDR2 as YSYEKL. This CDR3 has 15 amino acids. The CDR3 protein is CASSPVYPQGNEQYF. In DNA form, the CDR3 reads TGCGCCAGCAGCCCCGTATACCCACAGGGTAACGAGCAGTACTTC.

The genes are TRBV30 and TRBJ2-7, with a tentative D call TRBD2 (5 bases). The V end lost 2 bases, the J end lost 3 bases, and 17 bases lay between the germline ends. Germline CDR1 is GTSNPN and CDR2 is SVGIG (reference sequence). The CDR3 has 15 amino acids. CDR3 DNA: TGTGCCTGGAGTCGGCCCGGACTGGATATCTACGAGCAGTACTTC. It is translated as CAWSRPGLDIYEQYF.

The rearrangement uses TRBV5-6 and TRBJ1-4; TRBD1 is a possible D gene (6 bases). This CDR3 has 19 amino acids. The germline CDR1 and CDR2 sequences are SGHDT and YYEEEE. With 2 bases removed from V and 0 bases from J, the gap between germline ends came to 20 bases. The CDR3 DNA is TGTGCCAGCAGCTTTTTCCACGGGACACGCTACGCAACTAATGAAAAACTGTTTTTT. As protein: CASSFFHGTRYATNEKLFF.

The chain recombines TRBV7-2 with TRBJ1-2; weak D call: TRBD1 (6 bases). Germline V gene lookup returns CDR1 SGHTA and CDR2 FQGNSA. The CDR3 covers 13 residues. Trimming removed 3 bases at V and 3 bases at J, with 8 bases between. CDR3 DNA sequence: TGTGCCAGCAGCTTTCGACAGGACTATGGCTACACCTTC. Its translation is CASSFRQDYGYTF.

The rearrangement joins TRBV10-1 to TRBJ2-7, with D possibly being TRBD1 or TRBD2 (5 bases each). Trimming removed 3 bases at V and 4 bases at J, with 19 bases between. This CDR3 comprises 16 residues. Germline V lookup: CDR1 WNHNN, CDR2 SYGVQD (reference sequence). CDR3 residues: CASSESNPGPLYEQYF. CDR3 DNA sequence: TGCGCCAGCAGTGAATCGAACCCGGGACCACTATACGAGCAGTACTTC.

The chain has TRBV19 and TRBJ2-7; D might be TRBD2 (6 bases). The CDR3 contains 15 residues. Trimming took 5 bases from V and 1 from J, leaving 15 bases between them. Germline-derived CDR1 and CDR2 are LNHDA and SQIVND (reference sequence). DNA for the CDR3: TGTGCCAGTAGTGTGGGGACTCCGAATTCCTACGAGCAGTACTTC. It encodes CASSVGTPNSYEQYF. Drawing the rest from reference TRBV19 and TRBJ2-7, the complete variable domain is DGGITQSPKYLFRKEGQNVTLSCEQNLNHDAMYWYRQDPGQGLRLIYYSQIVNDFQKGDIAEGYSVSREKKESFPLTVTSAQKNPTAFYLCASSVGTPNSYEQYFGPGTRLTVT.

V and J are TRBV5-1 and TRBJ2-2; D uncertain. Germline-derived CDR1 and CDR2 are SGHRS and YFSETQ. The germline V and J ends were trimmed by 3 bases and 0 bases, with 9 bases remaining between them. This CDR3 has 15 residues. The CDR3 nucleotides read TGCGCCAGCAGCTCTGAACATGCGAACACCGGGGAGCTGTTTTTT. This gives the protein CASSSEHANTGELFF. The full variable domain, rest sourced from reference TRBV5-1 and TRBJ2-2, is KAGVTQTPRYLIKTRGQQVTLSCSPISGHRSVSWYQQTPGQGLQFLFEYFSETQRNKGNFPGRFSGRQFSNSRSEMNVSTLELGDSALYLCASSSEHANTGELFFGEGSRLTVL.

The V and J genes are TRBV2 and TRBJ2-1, with D possibly being TRBD2 (7 bases). With 1 base removed from V and 4 bases from J, the gap between germline ends came to 14 bases. The CDR3 contains 16 residues. The germline V gene encodes CDR1 SNHLY and CDR2 FYNNEI. CDR3 DNA sequence: TGTGCCAGCAGTGAAGTGGGGGGGGGCGTATACAATGAGCAGTTCTTC. Translating gives CASSEVGGGVYNEQFF.